These T cell receptor beta chains were read from a single sample in a study of T cell repertoires in cytomegalovirus infection. One entry per CDR3 protein results from TCRdb running MiXCR on the reads. The data show more than 400,000 distinct CDR3 sequences, less than 30% seen once. The sample consisted of PBMCs. Receptor source: a human donor in good health (CMV status not recorded). Some clones in this sample may be carry-over from other donors' samples. Both conserved end residues are part of each CDR3. D genes are given only for firm matches. A clone size is listed for some rows: how often the clone was seen (once, few, many), or a class if it is expanded.

J	size	D	V	DNA	CDR3
TRBJ1-4	few	NA	TRBV19	TGTGCCACCCGGGGTCCGGCGGGTGAAAAACTGTTTTTT	CATRGPAGEKLFF
TRBJ2-1	NA	TRBD2	TRBV11-2	TGTGCCAGCAGCGCCGGGACTAGCGGGAGGGCCAGCTTCAATGAGCAGTTCTTC	CASSAGTSGRASFNEQFF
TRBJ1-6	NA	NA	TRBV4-1	TGCGCCAGCAGCCAAGATGGCAGGGCCGATTCACCCCTCCACTTT	CASSQDGRADSPLHF
TRBJ2-1	NA	TRBD2	TRBV19	TGTGCCAGTAGTATTGCGGCTAGCGGAGATACAATGAGGCAGTTCTTC	CASSIAASGDTMRQFF
TRBJ1-2	NA	NA	TRBV28	TGTGCCAGCGGATGGGACTATGGCTACACCTTC	CASGWDYGYTF
TRBJ1-3	many	TRBD1	TRBV7-6	TGTGCCAGCAGCTTAGAGACAGGGGGCGCATGGTCTGGAAACACCATATATTTT	CASSLETGGAWSGNTIYF
TRBJ2-3	few	NA	TRBV7-9	TGTGCCAGCAGCCCCTGGCGGGAATCGGGCACGCAGTATTTT	CASSPWRESGTQYF
TRBJ2-1	NA	NA	TRBV6-2/TRBV6-3	TGTGCCAGCAGCCCGAGGATAGGGTCCTACAATGAGCAGTTCTTC	CASSPRIGSYNEQFF
TRBJ2-3	NA	TRBD2	TRBV25-1	TGTGCCTCCGGGCCCGGGACTAGCTTCGTAGGAGATACGCAGTATTTT	CASGPGTSFVGDTQYF
TRBJ2-3	NA	NA	TRBV7-2	TGTGCCAGCAGCTTAGATTGGGTGGGTCAGGATACGCAGTATTTT	CASSLDWVGQDTQYF
TRBJ1-4	NA	NA	TRBV4-1	TGCGCCAGCAGCCAAGCTAGTGGGGAAAAACTGTTTTTT	CASSQASGEKLFF
TRBJ1-1	NA	NA	TRBV11-2	TGTGCCAGCAGCTTATTAAACCGGAACACTGAAGCTTTCTTT	CASSLLNRNTEAFF
TRBJ1-5	NA	NA	TRBV12-3/TRBV12-4	TGTGCCAGCAGACCCCCGGGGCGTCAGCCCCAGCATTTT	CASRPPGRQPQHF
TRBJ2-5	many	TRBD2	TRBV7-2	TGTGCCAGCAGCTTAATAGCGGGATTCCAGGCCCAAGAGACCCAGTACTTC	CASSLIAGFQAQETQYF
TRBJ2-7	NA	NA	TRBV29-1	TGCAGCGTTGAAGACCCCACGGAATCAACCTACGAGCAGTACTTC	CSVEDPTESTYEQYF
TRBJ2-2	few	NA	TRBV29-1	TGCAGCGTTGAAACCCAGGGCCCCGGGGAGCTGTTTTTT	CSVETQGPGELFF
TRBJ1-1	few	NA	TRBV4-1	TGCGCCAGCAGCCCGGCTGGGGTTTGGGAAGCTTTCTTT	CASSPAGVWEAFF
TRBJ2-3	few	TRBD2	TRBV4-3	TGCGCCAGCAGCCAAGTTGGCGGGAGTCTTACAGATACGCAGTATTTT	CASSQVGGSLTDTQYF
TRBJ1-1	NA	NA	TRBV29-1	TGCAGCGTTGAACGGGGATTTTGGAACACTGAAGCTTTCTTT	CSVERGFWNTEAFF
TRBJ1-2	many	NA	TRBV6-5	TGTGCCAGCAGTTATTCCCTGACCCGCGGATTTAACTATGGCTACACCTTC	CASSYSLTRGFNYGYTF
TRBJ2-4	NA	NA	TRBV20-1	TGCAGTGCTAGTTTGTGGGGCGAAGGAGGCAAAAACATTCAGTACTTC	CSASLWGEGGKNIQYF
TRBJ1-5	NA	NA	TRBV6-2/TRBV6-3	TGTGCCAGCAGTACCCCCGAGGGAGGAAATCAGCCCCAGCATTTT	CASSTPEGGNQPQHF
TRBJ1-1	NA	NA	TRBV15	TGTGCCACCAGCAGAGATCCGCAGGGGCAAACTGAAGCTTTCTTT	CATSRDPQGQTEAFF
TRBJ1-2	many	TRBD1	TRBV7-2	TGTGCCAGCAGCTTGGGACAGACTAACTATGGCTACACCTTC	CASSLGQTNYGYTF
TRBJ2-1	many	NA	TRBV6-2/TRBV6-3	TGTGCCAGCAGTTACTTGGCGGTCTCCAGCGGTGCGTTCTTC	CASSYLAVSSGAFF
TRBJ2-1	NA	TRBD1	TRBV18	TGTGCCAGCTCTCTGGGACAGGGGGCCAACAATGAGCAGTTCTTC	CASSLGQGANNEQFF
TRBJ1-2	NA	NA	TRBV6-1	TGTGCCAGCAGTGGACCCAGGGTATCGGGCTATGGCTACACCTTC	CASSGPRVSGYGYTF
TRBJ1-2	few	NA	TRBV29-1	TGCAGCGTTGTCCAGAGACAGGATCACTATGGCTACACCTTC	CSVVQRQDHYGYTF
TRBJ1-6	few	TRBD1	TRBV7-9	TGTGCCAGCAGCTTAGGACAGGGCTTCACTCCCCTCCACTTT	CASSLGQGFTPLHF
TRBJ1-1	many	NA	TRBV6-2/TRBV6-3	TGTGCCAGCAGCCCTCGATGGACAGCGAACACTGAAGCTTTCTTT	CASSPRWTANTEAFF
TRBJ1-2	NA	TRBD1	TRBV11-3	TGTGCCAGCAGCTTAGACTCAGGGGGCGCCGACTATGGCTACACCTTC	CASSLDSGGADYGYTF
TRBJ2-7	NA	NA	TRBV20-1	TGCAGTGCTAGATTGGGGGTCTCCTACGAGCAGTACTTC	CSARLGVSYEQYF
TRBJ2-5	NA	TRBD2	TRBV4-3	TGCGCCAGCAGCCACCAGGGGGAGCGAACCGGGACTAGCGTCCAAGAGACCCAGTACTTC	CASSHQGERTGTSVQETQYF
TRBJ1-2	many	NA	TRBV12-3/TRBV12-4	TGTGCCAGCAGTTTAGGGGTGAGGTTGTCTACGGTCTTC	CASSLGVRLSTVF
TRBJ2-7	NA	TRBD2	TRBV11-2	TGTGCCAGCAGCTCGTGGACTAGCGGGAGAAACTACGAGCAGTACTTC	CASSSWTSGRNYEQYF
TRBJ2-1	NA	NA	TRBV12-3/TRBV12-4	TGTGCCAGCAGTTTACCCACATACAGGGCTGACTACAATGAGCAGTTCTTC	CASSLPTYRADYNEQFF
TRBJ1-2	NA	NA	TRBV12-3/TRBV12-4	TGTGCCAGCACCCCAAAATTTAACTATGGCTACACCTTC	CASTPKFNYGYTF
TRBJ2-1	NA	NA	TRBV5-4	TGTGCCAGCAGCTTCTTTGTAATGAATGAGCAGTTCTTC	CASSFFVMNEQFF
TRBJ1-3	NA	NA	TRBV14	TGTGCCAGCAGCCCAGCGGACTCTGGAAACACCATATATTTT	CASSPADSGNTIYF
TRBJ1-5	NA	NA	TRBV15	TGTGCCACCAGCAGAGCTGGGAATCCCCAGCATTTT	CATSRAGNPQHF